This TCR beta chain was retrieved from a study of T cell repertoires in cytomegalovirus infection. With regard to this clonotype: As yet, its antigen is unknown.

MiXCR, run by TCRdb on the reads, gives a single entry per CDR3 protein. Altogether a few hundred thousand distinct CDR3 sequences are present, 40% to 50% being singletons, with the ten largest covering around 44%. Per the germline V gene, CDR1 is SGHAT and CDR2 is FQNNGV. This CDR3 is built from 13 residues. Trimming stripped 5 bases from V and 4 bases from J, with 11 bases between. The sequence was collected from a human donor in good health (CMV status not recorded). Some clones in this sample may be carry-over from other donors' samples. Here the sequenced sample was cultured PBMCs, taken from culture after CMV antigen stimulation. The chain carries TRBV11-2 and TRBJ2-5; TRBD1 might be the D (5 bases). The CDR3 DNA sequence: TGTGCCAGCAGCCAACAGGAAGGAGAGACCCAGTACTTC. As protein: CASSQQEGETQYF.